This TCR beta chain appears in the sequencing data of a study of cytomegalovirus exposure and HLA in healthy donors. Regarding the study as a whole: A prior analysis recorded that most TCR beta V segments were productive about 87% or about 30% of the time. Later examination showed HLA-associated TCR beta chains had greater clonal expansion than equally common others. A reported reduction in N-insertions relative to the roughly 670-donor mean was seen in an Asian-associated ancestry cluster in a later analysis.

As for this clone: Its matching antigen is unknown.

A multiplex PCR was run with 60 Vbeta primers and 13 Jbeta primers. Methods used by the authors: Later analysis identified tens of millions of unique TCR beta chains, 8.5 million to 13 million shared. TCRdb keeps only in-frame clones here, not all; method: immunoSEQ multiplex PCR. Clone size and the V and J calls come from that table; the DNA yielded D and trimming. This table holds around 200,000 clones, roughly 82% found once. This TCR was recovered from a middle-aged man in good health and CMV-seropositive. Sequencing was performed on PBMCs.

The DNA for the CDR3 is TGTGCCAGCAGCGCACTTGGGCAGGGGAACACTGAAGCTTTCTTT. As protein: CASSALGQGNTEAFF. The chain recombines TRBV5-4 with TRBJ1-1; D possibly corresponds to TRBD1 (5 bases). V lost 4 bases to trimming and J lost 1 base, with 14 bases between them. Germline CDR1 is SGHNT and CDR2 is YYREEE (reference sequence). There are 15 residues in the CDR3.